The sequence of this T cell receptor beta chain was determined in a study of post-analysis software for immune sequencing data. cDNA libraries for TCR beta contained unique molecular identifiers. TCRdb processed the PCR reads anew with MiXCR; each CDR3 protein has one entry. In the table there are about 160,000 distinct CDR3 sequences, approximately 35% of which are singletons. Germline V CDR1 and CDR2: SEHNR, FQNEAQ (reference sequence). V dropped 5 bases and J dropped 2; count of bases not matched to a gene: 8. The CDR3 is 15 residues long. The sequence derives from a girl aged 10-17 years with multiple sclerosis. The sequencing used blood, collected after autologous hematopoietic stem cell transplantation. J is TRBJ1-1 and V is TRBV7-9, with 7 nucleotides matching TRBD1. The CDR3 reads CASSPGDSYNTEAFF. The DNA of the CDR3 is TGTGCCAGCAGCCCGGGGGACAGTTATAACACTGAAGCTTTCTTT.